This record covers a single T cell receptor (beta chain). This sample is drawn from a study of blood T cell repertoires in COVID-19. J lost 13 bases, V lost 0 bases, and 8 bases had no gene match. The CDR3 is 13 amino acids. Germline loops: CDR1 MNHEY, CDR2 SMNVEV (reference sequence). The repertoire was sequenced with immunoSEQ multiplex PCR; TCRdb's copy has only in-frame clones and lacks some. The table shows a few hundred thousand clones, with 85% to 90% occurring only once. What was sequenced was peripheral blood. The chain uses TRBV27 and TRBJ1-2, with 7 bases that match TRBD1. The clonotype comes from a woman aged 60 to 75 with COVID-19, enrolled during active disease. In nucleotides, the CDR3 is TGTGCCAGCAGTTTATCTAGTCCACAGGGGAGCACCTTC. Translation: CASSLSSPQGSTF.